This T cell receptor beta chain was recovered during a study of blood T cell dynamics during melanoma immunotherapy. In the study overall: Metastatic melanoma patients received first-line pembrolizumab or nivolumab plus ipilimumab. Findings and caveats of the study: It remained unknown if the driving T cell clones were melanoma-specific. At W3, later disease-control patients showed bifurcated PBMC repertoire changes, unlike progressors.

TCRdb's copy holds only in-frame clones and misses some; the assay was immunoSEQ multiplex PCR. The sample yields about 8,200 clones, 85% to 90% seen once. This clone was counted only a few times. Its antigen is unidentified. Described time point: week 3, after first cycle of checkpoint inhibitor. Germline CDR1 and CDR2: SNHLY and FYNNEI. This CDR3 contains 13 residues. Trimming took off 6 bases at V and 5 bases at J, with 14 bases between the two ends. This clonotype originated in a human donor with melanoma. The gene calls are TRBV2 and TRBJ2-7, with unresolved D. Specimen: blood, collected from a patient treated with checkpoint blockade. The CDR3 region has the DNA TGTGCCAGCAGGACCCGCCAGACCAACGAGCAGTACTTC. Its translation: CASRTRQTNEQYF.